This T cell receptor beta chain was observed in a study of T cells of healthy individuals. TCRdb recomputed calls from the 5' RACE reads with MiXCR, one row per CDR3 protein. Of 35,000 to 45,000 distinct CDR3 sequences detected, around 4.5% appear once; the ten largest clones hold over 8.5%. This clonotype was seen many times. The CDR3 spans 13 residues. V lost 3 bases, J lost 6 bases, and 9 bases lay in between. The source is a human donor in good health. V gene TRBV12-3 or TRBV12-4 combines with J gene TRBJ2-1; D uncertain. The CDR3 DNA reads TGTGCCAGCAGTTTCGGCTACCGCAATGAGCAGTTCTTC. Protein sequence: CASSFGYRNEQFF.